What follows is one T cell receptor (beta chain) and its context. Its specificity is not known. The entry originates in a study of pediatric ulcerative colitis. Sequencing used immunoSEQ multiplex PCR; TCRdb keeps in-frame clones, though not all of them. The sample holds 55,000 to 70,000 clones, 87% seen once. The ends were cut back, 5 bases at V and 7 bases at J, with 12 bases in the middle. Per germline, CDR1 SQVTM and CDR2 ANQGSEA. This CDR3 comprises 12 residues. General study points: Clonal expansions reduced rectal repertoire diversity in acute severe colitis.

The sequence was collected from a boy aged 5-17 years who was a control in a study of pediatric ulcerative colitis. The sequencing sample was made of blood. The chain employs TRBV29-1 and TRBJ2-1; no reliable D call. CDR3 sequence (DNA): TGCAGCGTTAGTAAGGGTGGGAATGAGCAGTTCTTC. Its translation: CSVSKGGNEQFF.